This entry lists 10 T cell receptor beta chains sequenced from one sample in a study of CD8 T cells in ankylosing spondylitis. TCRdb passed the 5' RACE reads through MiXCR, listing each CDR3 protein once. This sample has roughly 700,000 distinct CDR3 sequences, with roughly 19% found just once. Their specific antigens are unknown. Whole-study results and caveats: Typical of ankylosing spondylitis blood, it appeared, was a TCR beta motif of under 10 highly homologous variants.

Sequencing was performed on blood, either unsorted or a sorted T cell fraction (not recorded which). Receptor source: a male donor with ankylosing spondylitis.

This clonotype was counted only a few times. The rearrangement uses TRBV27 and TRBJ1-2; D is possibly TRBD1 (6 bases). Germline values: CDR1 MNHEY, CDR2 SMNVEV (reference sequence). This CDR3 spans 15 amino acids. V dropped 1 base and J dropped 8 bases, with 17 bases sitting between them. The CDR3 region is CASSLWRGGMEGYTF. In DNA, the CDR3 is TGTGCCAGCAGTTTATGGAGGGGGGGGATGGAGGGCTACACCTTC.

CDR3 bases: TGTGCCAGCAGTTTTCAGGGCTATGAGCAGTTCTTC. This translates into CASSFQGYEQFF. This chain uses TRBV12-3 or TRBV12-4 with TRBJ2-1, with D perhaps matching TRBD1 (5 bases). The germline V and J ends were trimmed by 3 bases and 8 bases, with 8 bases remaining between them. This CDR3 contains 12 residues.

This clonotype showed up just a few times. This sequence joins TRBV4-1 and TRBJ2-1; 9 positions match TRBD2. V gave up 3 bases and J gave up 15 bases; unmatched junction bases: 18. CDR3 size: 16 residues. Per germline, CDR1 MGHRA and CDR2 YSYEKL. The DNA of the CDR3 is TGCGCCAGCAGCCACGAGCCAGGGACTAGCAGGAGTGTTCCGTTCTTC. Translated, it gives CASSHEPGTSRSVPFF.

This clonotype was seen only a few times. V usage is TRBV4-1 and J usage is TRBJ2-5; TRBD2 is a possible D gene (6 bases). The V end was cut by 1 base, the J end by 3 bases, with 9 bases between. This CDR3 is 14 amino acids long. In germline, CDR1 is MGHRA, CDR2 YSYEKL. The CDR3 DNA reads TGCGCCAGCAGCCAAGGGGACTCTAAAGAGACCCAGTACTTC. Translation: CASSQGDSKETQYF.

This clonotype has only a few counts. V is TRBV20-1 and J is TRBJ1-1; no clear D. This CDR3 is built from 11 residues. Trimming took off 6 bases at V and 7 bases at J, with 12 bases between the two ends. Germline-derived CDR1 and CDR2 are DFQATT and SNEGSKA (reference sequence). This CDR3 is CSARQESEAFF. CDR3 coding DNA: TGCAGTGCCCGTCAGGAGAGTGAAGCTTTCTTT.

This chain links TRBV6-2 or TRBV6-3 with TRBJ1-1; D possibly corresponds to TRBD1 (5 bases). The CDR3 has 15 residues. Trimming took off 4 bases at V and 0 bases at J, with 12 bases between the two ends. Looked up from germline, CDR1 is MNHEY and CDR2 is SVGEGT. CDR3: CASSFGDGLNTEAFF. The CDR3 nucleotides read TGTGCCAGCAGTTTTGGGGACGGTTTGAACACTGAAGCTTTCTTT.

This clonotype was seen more than once but under ten times. The chain's CDR3 is CASTRGTGELFF. Here the CDR3 DNA reads TGTGCCAGCACTAGGGGGACCGGGGAGCTGTTTTTT. The chain uses TRBV6-2 or TRBV6-3 and TRBJ2-2; D may be TRBD1 (6 bases). The V gene lost 7 bases and the J gene lost 5 bases, with 8 bases spanning the gap. Germline CDR1 MNHEY, CDR2 SVGEGT. The CDR3 spans 12 residues.

V usage is TRBV3-1 and J usage is TRBJ1-2; D is perhaps TRBD1 (6 bases). The CDR3 covers 13 residues. V shed 2 bases and J shed 8 bases, with 12 bases lying between them. CDR1 is LGHDT, CDR2 YNNKEL, per germline (reference sequence). The CDR3 loop reads CASSQPGGPGYTF. The CDR3 nucleotides are TGTGCCAGCAGCCAACCCGGGGGGCCCGGCTACACCTTC.

There are a few counts of this clonotype. The chain carries TRBV9 and TRBJ2-1; D perhaps matches TRBD1 (6 bases). Germline V lookup: CDR1 SGDLS, CDR2 YYNGEE. V was clipped by 0 bases and J by 5 bases, with 15 bases between them. The CDR3 sequence is 16 residues long. This chain's CDR3 is CASSVGPNWGHNEQFF. The CDR3 DNA reads TGTGCCAGCAGCGTAGGCCCCAACTGGGGGCACAATGAGCAGTTCTTC.

In its sample, this clonotype was seen once. The chain recombines TRBV12-3 or TRBV12-4 with TRBJ2-7; D ambiguous. The CDR3 contains 13 residues. V shed 4 bases and J shed 2 bases, with 9 bases lying between them. The CDR3 DNA reads TGTGCCAGCAGTTCGCAGGTAGCCTACGAGCAGTACTTC. Protein: CASSSQVAYEQYF.